One and the same sample provided the 14 T cell receptor beta chains below, sequenced in a study of T cell responses to AZD1222 COVID-19 vaccine. Measured with immunoSEQ multiplex PCR; TCRdb has only the in-frame clones, and not every one. Of 86,000 or so clones in the sample, 89% were seen once. This specimen was peripheral blood, taken on day 0 of AZD1222 vaccination. These receptors were taken from an adult in good health.

This clone was seen a single time. The chain employs TRBV5-8 and TRBJ2-2, with D hard to call. Trimming shortened V by 4 bases and J by 7 bases, and 17 bases separated the two germline ends. The CDR3 is made up of 15 amino acids. In germline, CDR1 is SGHTS, CDR2 YDEGEE. The DNA for the CDR3 is TGTGCCAGCAGCAACATGGGCGGAGTGATCGGGGAGCTGTTTTTT. It specifies CASSNMGGVIGELFF.

This chain links TRBV30 with TRBJ2-5, with D unresolved. CDR3 length: 10 residues. Trimming stripped 5 bases from V and 5 bases from J, with 6 bases between. Germline CDR1 GTSNPN, CDR2 SVGIG (reference sequence). The CDR3 loop reads CAWGLETQYF. CDR3 DNA: TGTGCCTGGGGGCTGGAGACCCAGTACTTC.

The rearrangement links TRBV30 to TRBJ2-7; 14 nucleotides line up with TRBD2. CDR1 and CDR2 from the germline V gene are GTSNPN and SVGIG (reference sequence). This CDR3 region has 15 residues. Unmatched junction bases numbered 7, after V lost 3 bases and J lost 6 bases. The CDR3: CAWSPGLAGAGEQYF. The CDR3 coding sequence is TGTGCCTGGAGCCCGGGACTAGCGGGAGCGGGCGAGCAGTACTTC.

The rearrangement joins TRBV9 to TRBJ1-1; D is possibly TRBD1 (5 bases). Deletions cut 1 base from V and 4 bases from J, with 11 bases between. CDR1 SGDLS and CDR2 YYNGEE come from the germline V gene. There are 14 residues in the CDR3. CDR3 sequence: CASSVRAGGTEAFF. CDR3 nucleotide sequence: TGTGCCAGCAGCGTACGGGCGGGGGGCACTGAAGCTTTCTTT.

The rearrangement uses TRBV28 and TRBJ2-4, with 9 bases that match TRBD1. The V segment lost 6 bases and the J segment 9 bases; nucleotides outside the gene matches: 12. The CDR3 is 15 residues long. The germline V gene encodes CDR1 MDHEN and CDR2 SYDVKM. CDR3 protein: CASSQTGQGGSIQYF. The CDR3 DNA is TGTGCCAGCAGCCAGACGGGACAGGGAGGTAGCATTCAGTACTTC.

This sequence joins TRBV12-3 or TRBV12-4 and TRBJ2-2, with D unresolved. V shed 6 bases and J shed 7 bases, with 12 bases lying between them. The CDR3 totals 13 residues. CDR3 nucleotide sequence: TGTGCCAGCAGGGGAAATAGTCGCGGGGAGCTGTTTTTT. Protein product: CASRGNSRGELFF.

V gene TRBV5-8 combines with J gene TRBJ2-5; a possible D gene is TRBD1 (6 bases). The V gene lost 3 bases and the J gene lost 3 bases, with 6 bases spanning the gap. This CDR3 has 12 residues. Germline assignment: CDR1 SGHTS and CDR2 YDEGEE. The CDR3 DNA follows: TGTGCCAGCAGCTGGACAGAAGAGACCCAGTACTTC. It encodes CASSWTEETQYF.

The rearrangement joins TRBV7-9 to TRBJ1-1, with 7 bases aligning to TRBD1. J gave up 4 bases and V 6 bases, and 17 bases lay outside the gene matches. The germline V gene encodes CDR1 SEHNR and CDR2 FQNEAQ (reference sequence). The CDR3 has 17 amino acids. The CDR3 loop is CASSPEKNVAGGTEAFF. CDR3 nucleotides: TGTGCCAGCAGTCCAGAGAAGAATGTGGCAGGGGGCACTGAAGCTTTCTTT.

V gene TRBV5-7 combines with J gene TRBJ2-7; TRBD1 agrees at 10 bases. TRBV5-7 falls under the ORF class, with uncertain function. The CDR3 loop spans 15 amino acids. The V and J ends lost 0 bases and 5 bases, in that order; junction bases with no gene match: 5. The CDR3 DNA is TGTGCCAGCAGCTTGGTACGACAGGGGGCTCACGAGCAGTACTTC. This encodes CASSLVRQGAHEQYF.

The chain carries TRBV19 and TRBJ1-1; 7 bases are shared with TRBD1. The ends lost 4 bases at V and 10 bases at J; junction bases unmatched: 12. Germline CDR1 is LNHDA and CDR2 is SQIVND (reference sequence). The CDR3 length is 14 residues. The CDR3 loop is CASSNRDRVKTAFF. The DNA for the CDR3 is TGTGCCAGTAGTAACCGGGACAGAGTGAAAACAGCTTTCTTT.

The V call is TRBV5-6, the J call TRBJ1-4; D may be TRBD1 (5 bases). Germline V CDR1 and CDR2: SGHDT, YYEEEE. V dropped 4 bases and J dropped 8 bases, with 15 bases sitting between them. This CDR3 has 14 amino acids. CDR3 sequence: CASSQWGLREKLFF. Written as DNA, the CDR3 is TGTGCCAGCAGCCAATGGGGGTTGAGGGAAAAACTGTTTTTT.

The J gene is TRBJ2-1, the V gene TRBV4-3; D may be TRBD1 (6 bases). Germline CDR1 reads LGHNA; CDR2 reads YSLEER. This CDR3 comprises 14 residues. The V and J ends lost 3 bases and 9 bases respectively, with 15 bases between them. The CDR3 DNA reads as TGCGCCAGCAGCCAGGCCGAGGGGGAAATTGAGCAGTTCTTC. Residues: CASSQAEGEIEQFF.

The chain couples TRBV5-6 to TRBJ1-2; D unclear. CDR3 size: 13 residues. V lost 4 bases and J lost 0, with 7 bases in between. The germline V gene has CDR1 SGHDT and CDR2 YYEEEE. The CDR3 spells CASSLESNYGYTF. The CDR3 DNA reads as TGTGCCAGCAGCCTGGAGTCTAACTATGGCTACACCTTC.

V is TRBV19 and J is TRBJ1-2; no clear D gene. This CDR3 is built from 14 residues. Germline lookup yields CDR1 LNHDA and CDR2 SQIVND (reference sequence). V was cut by 6 bases and J by 6 bases, with 17 bases left in between. CDR3 in DNA: TGTGCCAGTAGGCCCCTGGATACGATCCATGGCTACACCTTC. As protein: CASRPLDTIHGYTF.